This T cell receptor (beta chain) was sequenced for a study of cytomegalovirus exposure and HLA in healthy donors. Researchers ran the PCR with 60 Vbeta and 13 Jbeta primers. Measured with immunoSEQ multiplex PCR; TCRdb has only the in-frame clones, and not every one. The table includes roughly 200,000 clones, more than 65% detected once. Sequenced sample: PBMCs. The TCR was taken from a woman aged 50 to 60 in good health and CMV-seronegative.

The CDR3 loop reads CASSHLQGIPEAFF. As DNA, the CDR3 is TGCGCCAGCAGCCACCTACAGGGGATACCTGAAGCTTTCTTT. This chain links TRBV4-1 with TRBJ1-1; 7 nucleotides align to TRBD1. The J segment lost 6 bases and the V segment lost 3 bases, leaving 7 bases of the junction unmatched. Looked up from germline, CDR1 is MGHRA and CDR2 is YSYEKL. This CDR3 contains 14 residues.